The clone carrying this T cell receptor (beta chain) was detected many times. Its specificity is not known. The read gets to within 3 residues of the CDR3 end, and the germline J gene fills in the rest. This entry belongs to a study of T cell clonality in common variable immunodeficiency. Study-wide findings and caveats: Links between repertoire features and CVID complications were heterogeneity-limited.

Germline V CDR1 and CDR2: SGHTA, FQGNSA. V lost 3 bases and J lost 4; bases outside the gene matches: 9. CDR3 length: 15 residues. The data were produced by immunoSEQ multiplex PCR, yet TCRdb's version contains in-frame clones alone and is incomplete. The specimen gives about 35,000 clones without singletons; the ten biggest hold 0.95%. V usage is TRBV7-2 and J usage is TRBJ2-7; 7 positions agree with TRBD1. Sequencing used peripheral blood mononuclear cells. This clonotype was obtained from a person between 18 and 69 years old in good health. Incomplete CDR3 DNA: TGTGCCAGCAGCTTCGGACAGGAAGGGGTGTACGAG. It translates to CASSFGQEGVYE. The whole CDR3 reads CASSFGQEGVYEQYF.